The rows below give T cell receptor beta chains drawn from one sample of a study of blood T cell repertoires in COVID-19. The data were produced by immunoSEQ multiplex PCR, yet TCRdb's version contains in-frame clones alone and is incomplete. In the table there are roughly 110,000 clones, 70% to 75% of which are singletons. Sequencing was performed on peripheral blood. The receptor set was obtained from a human donor with acute or convalescent COVID-19. The donor label of this sample is uncertain. The CDR3 runs from the conserved cysteine through the conserved F or W. Fields, in order: J gene, clone size, D gene, V gene, CDR3 protein, CDR3 DNA. The D gene is left open where the match is weak. Clone size, where shown, is once, few, many, or a class for clones that have expanded.

J gene: TRBJ1-6
clone size: once
D gene: NA
V gene: TRBV2
CDR3 protein: CASCPVGGSPLHF
CDR3 DNA: TGTGCCAGCTGCCCCGTCGGCGGTTCACCCCTCCACTTT

J gene: TRBJ2-1
clone size: many
D gene: NA
V gene: TRBV11-2
CDR3 protein: CASSLRGDSSYNEQFF
CDR3 DNA: TGTGCCAGCAGCTTACGCGGGGATAGCTCCTACAATGAGCAGTTCTTC

J gene: TRBJ2-2
clone size: NA
D gene: TRBD1
V gene: TRBV29-1
CDR3 protein: CSVATGTGAGELFF
CDR3 DNA: TGCAGCGTGGCTACCGGGACAGGGGCCGGGGAGCTGTTTTTT

J gene: TRBJ1-6
clone size: NA
D gene: NA
V gene: TRBV2
CDR3 protein: CASSEEQSSYNSPLHF
CDR3 DNA: TGTGCCAGCAGTGAAGAACAGAGCTCCTATAATTCACCCCTCCACTTT

J gene: TRBJ2-7
clone size: NA
D gene: NA
V gene: TRBV15
CDR3 protein: CATSREPDFSYEQYF
CDR3 DNA: TGTGCCACCAGCAGAGAACCAGATTTCTCCTACGAGCAGTACTTC

J gene: TRBJ2-5
clone size: NA
D gene: TRBD1
V gene: TRBV18
CDR3 protein: CASSPGQGETQYF
CDR3 DNA: TGTGCCAGCTCACCGGGACAGGGGGAGACCCAGTACTTC

J gene: TRBJ2-7
clone size: NA
D gene: TRBD2
V gene: TRBV18
CDR3 protein: CASSPSRTRGGSYEQYF
CDR3 DNA: TGTGCCAGCTCACCAAGTCGAACCCGGGGGGGGAGCTACGAGCAGTACTTC

J gene: TRBJ1-2
clone size: NA
D gene: NA
V gene: TRBV28
CDR3 protein: CASTRRSYGYTF
CDR3 DNA: TGTGCCAGCACCCGGAGGAGCTATGGCTACACCTTC

J gene: TRBJ2-7
clone size: few
D gene: NA
V gene: TRBV18
CDR3 protein: CASSREGGDYEQYF
CDR3 DNA: TGTGCCAGCTCGCGGGAAGGAGGGGACTACGAGCAGTACTTC

J gene: TRBJ2-2
clone size: NA
D gene: NA
V gene: TRBV5-1
CDR3 protein: CASRFTVTTGELFF
CDR3 DNA: TGCGCCAGTCGCTTCACAGTTACCACCGGGGAGCTGTTTTTT

J gene: TRBJ1-4
clone size: NA
D gene: NA
V gene: TRBV28
CDR3 protein: CASSLLEPGNEKLFF
CDR3 DNA: TGTGCCAGCAGTTTACTAGAACCGGGTAATGAAAAACTGTTTTTT

J gene: TRBJ2-7
clone size: NA
D gene: TRBD2
V gene: TRBV15
CDR3 protein: CATSRLTSLGTREAYEQYF
CDR3 DNA: TGTGCCACCAGCAGGCTTACCTCCTTGGGTACTCGGGAGGCGTACGAGCAGTACTTC

J gene: TRBJ2-1
clone size: few
D gene: NA
V gene: TRBV4-2
CDR3 protein: CASSQDRRVYNEQFF
CDR3 DNA: TGTGCCAGCAGCCAAGACCGGAGGGTATACAATGAGCAGTTCTTC

J gene: TRBJ1-1
clone size: NA
D gene: NA
V gene: TRBV27
CDR3 protein: CASSFSWELEAFF
CDR3 DNA: TGTGCCAGCAGTTTTTCGTGGGAGCTAGAAGCTTTCTTT

J gene: TRBJ2-7
clone size: NA
D gene: TRBD1
V gene: TRBV6-1
CDR3 protein: CASSEMGQGPYEQYF
CDR3 DNA: TGTGCCAGCAGTGAAATGGGACAGGGCCCCTACGAGCAGTACTTC

J gene: TRBJ1-3
clone size: NA
D gene: NA
V gene: TRBV5-1
CDR3 protein: CASSLNSGNSGNTIYF
CDR3 DNA: TGCGCCAGCAGCTTGAATTCCGGTAACTCTGGAAACACCATATATTTT

J gene: TRBJ2-1
clone size: few
D gene: NA
V gene: TRBV27
CDR3 protein: CASSSGGSKNEQFF
CDR3 DNA: TGTGCCAGCAGTTCAGGAGGTAGTAAGAATGAGCAGTTCTTC

J gene: TRBJ1-5
clone size: NA
D gene: TRBD1
V gene: TRBV19
CDR3 protein: CASSKSQGGAVSQPQHF
CDR3 DNA: TGTGCCAGTAGTAAGAGTCAAGGGGGCGCGGTCAGTCAGCCCCAGCATTTT

J gene: TRBJ1-1
clone size: NA
D gene: NA
V gene: TRBV5-6
CDR3 protein: CASSFGGTEAFF
CDR3 DNA: TGTGCCAGCAGCTTCGGAGGGACCGAAGCTTTCTTT

J gene: TRBJ1-1
clone size: NA
D gene: NA
V gene: TRBV11-2
CDR3 protein: CASIPQGTMNTEAFF
CDR3 DNA: TGTGCCAGCATTCCCCAGGGGACAATGAACACTGAAGCTTTCTTT

J gene: TRBJ2-1
clone size: NA
D gene: NA
V gene: TRBV5-3
CDR3 protein: CARNPPSPIILYYNEQFF
CDR3 DNA: TGTGCCAGAAATCCACCAAGTCCAATCATTCTCTACTACAATGAGCAGTTCTTC

J gene: TRBJ1-2
clone size: once
D gene: TRBD1
V gene: TRBV5-1
CDR3 protein: CASSLDRGSLANTF
CDR3 DNA: TGCGCCAGCAGCTTGGACAGGGGCAGTTTGGCTAACACCTTC

J gene: TRBJ1-3
clone size: few
D gene: TRBD1
V gene: TRBV5-6
CDR3 protein: CASSSDRGAGNTIYF
CDR3 DNA: TGTGCCAGCAGCTCAGACAGGGGAGCTGGAAACACCATATATTTT

J gene: TRBJ1-5
clone size: NA
D gene: NA
V gene: TRBV14
CDR3 protein: CASSQARDQPQHF
CDR3 DNA: TGTGCCAGCAGCCAAGCGAGAGATCAGCCCCAGCATTTT

J gene: TRBJ2-3
clone size: once
D gene: NA
V gene: TRBV2
CDR3 protein: CASSQVDTQYF
CDR3 DNA: TGTGCCAGCAGCCAGGTAGATACGCAGTATTTT

J gene: TRBJ1-1
clone size: NA
D gene: TRBD1
V gene: TRBV18
CDR3 protein: CASSPRIDRGRGTEAFF
CDR3 DNA: TGTGCCAGCTCACCAAGGATAGACAGGGGGCGTGGCACTGAAGCTTTCTTT

J gene: TRBJ2-3
clone size: NA
D gene: NA
V gene: TRBV5-6
CDR3 protein: CASSFGVARADTQYF
CDR3 DNA: TGTGCCAGCAGCTTTGGTGTAGCGCGGGCGGATACGCAGTATTTT

J gene: TRBJ2-5
clone size: NA
D gene: NA
V gene: TRBV13
CDR3 protein: CASSLQAVQETQYF
CDR3 DNA: TGTGCCAGCAGCTTACAGGCAGTCCAAGAGACCCAGTACTTC

J gene: TRBJ2-2
clone size: NA
D gene: NA
V gene: TRBV29-1
CDR3 protein: CSVEGGENTGELFF
CDR3 DNA: TGCAGCGTTGAAGGGGGGGAAAACACCGGGGAGCTGTTTTTT

J gene: TRBJ1-2
clone size: once
D gene: NA
V gene: TRBV15
CDR3 protein: CATSQTTTGSNGYTF
CDR3 DNA: TGTGCCACCAGCCAAACTACTACAGGGTCTAATGGCTACACCTTC

J gene: TRBJ1-6
clone size: once
D gene: NA
V gene: TRBV3-1/TRBV3-2
CDR3 protein: CASSLGNSPLHF
CDR3 DNA: TGTGCCAGCAGCCTCGGGAATTCACCCCTCCACTTT

J gene: TRBJ1-5
clone size: NA
D gene: TRBD1
V gene: TRBV28
CDR3 protein: CASRRTGVNSNQPQHF
CDR3 DNA: TGTGCCAGCAGACGGACAGGGGTTAATAGCAATCAGCCCCAGCATTTT

J gene: TRBJ2-1
clone size: NA
D gene: NA
V gene: TRBV18
CDR3 protein: CASSPPGHTYNEQFF
CDR3 DNA: TGTGCCAGCTCACCACCGGGACATACTTACAATGAGCAGTTCTTC

J gene: TRBJ1-1
clone size: NA
D gene: NA
V gene: TRBV7-3
CDR3 protein: CASSFSENTEAFF
CDR3 DNA: TGTGCCAGCAGCTTTTCAGAGAACACTGAAGCTTTCTTT

J gene: TRBJ2-4
clone size: NA
D gene: NA
V gene: TRBV28
CDR3 protein: CASSPPRGSKNIQYF
CDR3 DNA: TGTGCCAGCAGCCCACCACGGGGGAGCAAAAACATTCAGTACTTC

J gene: TRBJ1-4
clone size: NA
D gene: NA
V gene: TRBV12-5
CDR3 protein: CASGLQSTNEKLFF
CDR3 DNA: TGTGCTAGTGGTCTGCAGTCAACTAATGAAAAACTGTTTTTT

J gene: TRBJ2-5
clone size: many
D gene: TRBD2
V gene: TRBV6-5
CDR3 protein: CASSAGLAVQETQYF
CDR3 DNA: TGTGCCAGCAGCGCGGGACTAGCGGTCCAAGAGACCCAGTACTTC

J gene: TRBJ2-3
clone size: NA
D gene: NA
V gene: TRBV2
CDR3 protein: CASSGVSGDTQYF
CDR3 DNA: TGTGCCAGCAGTGGGGTCTCCGGGGATACGCAGTATTTT

J gene: TRBJ2-3
clone size: NA
D gene: TRBD2
V gene: TRBV5-1
CDR3 protein: CASRSPSGSTDTQYF
CDR3 DNA: TGCGCCAGCAGGTCCCCTAGCGGATCCACAGATACGCAGTATTTT

J gene: TRBJ1-1
clone size: once
D gene: NA
V gene: TRBV11-2
CDR3 protein: CASSLERGTEAFF
CDR3 DNA: TGTGCCAGCAGCTTAGAGCGGGGCACTGAAGCTTTCTTT

J gene: TRBJ1-5
clone size: NA
D gene: NA
V gene: TRBV4-1
CDR3 protein: CASSQTYNQPQHF
CDR3 DNA: TGCGCCAGCAGCCAAACCTACAATCAGCCCCAGCATTTT

J gene: TRBJ2-5
clone size: few
D gene: TRBD2
V gene: TRBV11-2
CDR3 protein: CASSLDWVAGGETQYF
CDR3 DNA: TGTGCCAGCAGCTTAGATTGGGTAGCGGGCGGCGAGACCCAGTACTTC

J gene: TRBJ2-3
clone size: many
D gene: TRBD1
V gene: TRBV14
CDR3 protein: CASRPRDRGLDTQYF
CDR3 DNA: TGTGCCAGCAGACCCAGGGACAGGGGATTGGATACGCAGTATTTT

J gene: TRBJ2-1
clone size: few
D gene: TRBD2
V gene: TRBV6-6
CDR3 protein: CASSGTVGLAGGHSYNEQFF
CDR3 DNA: TGTGCCAGCAGCGGGACAGTGGGACTAGCGGGGGGGCATTCCTACAATGAGCAGTTCTTC

J gene: TRBJ1-2
clone size: NA
D gene: NA
V gene: TRBV9
CDR3 protein: CASSGGHHGYTF
CDR3 DNA: TGTGCCAGCAGCGGCGGGCATCATGGCTACACCTTC

J gene: TRBJ1-5
clone size: NA
D gene: NA
V gene: TRBV30
CDR3 protein: CAWSVGGPNQPQHF
CDR3 DNA: TGTGCCTGGAGTGTGGGGGGGCCTAATCAGCCCCAGCATTTT

J gene: TRBJ1-4
clone size: NA
D gene: TRBD1
V gene: TRBV27
CDR3 protein: CASSLNTGGNEELFF
CDR3 DNA: TGTGCCAGCAGTTTAAATACAGGGGGCAATGAAGAACTGTTTTTT